The sequence of this T cell receptor beta chain was determined in a study of blood T cell repertoires in COVID-19. Across the study: Some COVID-19 samples were acute and others convalescent; all came from the United States, Italy and Spain. PBMCs, B-cell-depleted T cells, or T cells provided the cDNA or gDNA that made up the material.

After removal of 10 bases from V and 2 bases from J, the junction contained 14 bases not matched to a gene. Germline-derived CDR1 and CDR2 are ENHRY and SYGVKD. CDR3 size: 16 residues. Per the original data handling: Cell counts per sample came from amplifying reference gene primers. Data came from immunoSEQ multiplex PCR; TCRdb stores just in-frame clones and leaves some out. That table furnishes V, J and clone size, whereas the DNA furnished D and trimming. The sample includes under 150,000 clones, over 60% seen only once; the top ten take 4.5% to 5%. The chain uses TRBV10-3 and TRBJ1-2; 9 bases line up with TRBD1. Input material: peripheral blood. The receptor's source is a woman older than 75 with active or convalescent COVID-19. CDR3 in DNA: TGTGCCACGTTACCACAGGGGGCGCGGGGGAACTATGGCTACACCTTC. Translated, it gives CATLPQGARGNYGYTF.